These 30 T cell receptor beta chains originate from one sample sequenced in a study of cytomegalovirus exposure and HLA in healthy donors. PCR was performed using 60 Vbeta and 13 Jbeta primers. Clones were read by immunoSEQ multiplex PCR, and TCRdb kept only the in-frame ones, dropping some. This table has 85,000 to 120,000 clones, more than 65% appearing once. Specimen: PBMCs. All receptors come from a boy between 10 and 17 years old in good health and CMV-seronegative.

The chain joins TRBV7-2 to TRBJ2-3, with TRBD2 as a possible D gene (5 bases). Germline V lookup: CDR1 SGHTA, CDR2 FQGNSA. Trimming took 1 base from V and 2 from J, leaving 10 bases between them. The CDR3 contains 15 residues. This CDR3 reads CASSLEGLSTDTQYF. DNA of the CDR3: TGTGCCAGCAGCTTAGAAGGACTTTCCACAGATACGCAGTATTTT.

The chain recombines TRBV9 with TRBJ1-6, with 7 positions matching TRBD1. The CDR3 extends over 15 amino acids. V was pared by 3 bases and J by 8 bases, with 8 bases of the junction left unmatched. Germline loops: CDR1 SGDLS, CDR2 YYNGEE. CDR3 protein: CASSATTGSYSPLHF. The CDR3 bases are TGTGCCAGCAGCGCCACGACAGGGTCTTATTCACCCCTCCACTTT.

The chain is built from TRBV19 and TRBJ2-3, with TRBD2 as a possible D gene (5 bases). CDR1 and CDR2 (germline): LNHDA, SQIVND (reference sequence). The CDR3 totals 13 residues. The V and J ends lost 5 bases and 6 bases respectively, with 12 bases between them. CDR3 sequence: CASSLGPGDTQYF. CDR3 coding DNA: TGTGCCAGTAGTCTTGGGCCGGGGGATACGCAGTATTTT.

This chain links TRBV5-1 with TRBJ2-6; D is perhaps TRBD2 (5 bases). Between the trimmed V and J ends, which lost 5 bases and 0 bases, there was a span of 15 bases. The CDR3 is made up of 17 amino acids. Germline V gene data show CDR1 as SGHRS and CDR2 as YFSETQ. The CDR3 spells CASRLLYTSSGANVLTF. CDR3 bases: TGCGCCAGCAGGCTTCTATACACTAGCTCTGGGGCCAACGTCCTGACTTTC. Drawing the rest from reference TRBV5-1 and TRBJ2-6, the complete variable domain is KAGVTQTPRYLIKTRGQQVTLSCSPISGHRSVSWYQQTPGQGLQFLFEYFSETQRNKGNFPGRFSGRQFSNSRSEMNVSTLELGDSALYLCASRLLYTSSGANVLTFGAGSRLTVL.

This chain links TRBV28 with TRBJ2-3; D not resolved. Germline V lookup: CDR1 MDHEN, CDR2 SYDVKM. The CDR3 is 14 residues long. Trimming stripped 8 bases from V and 2 bases from J, with 14 bases between. This CDR3 reads CASGSHSPTDTQYF. The CDR3 region has the DNA TGTGCCAGCGGTAGCCATAGCCCCACAGATACGCAGTATTTT.

The sample holds a few counts of this clone. The chain is built from TRBV29-1 and TRBJ2-7, with 11 bases identical to TRBD1. Germline V gene data show CDR1 as SQVTM and CDR2 as ANQGSEA. CDR3 length: 13 residues. Unmatched junction bases numbered 3, after V lost 6 bases and J lost 2 bases. DNA of the CDR3: TGCAGCGTCGGGACAGGGGGGCCCTACGAGCAGTACTTC. The encoded protein is CSVGTGGPYEQYF.

In this sample, this clone turned up a few times. This chain connects TRBV30 to TRBJ2-5; 12 bases are shared with TRBD2. Germline V gives CDR1 GTSNPN, CDR2 SVGIG (reference sequence). The CDR3 is 15 amino acids. V lost 5 bases to trimming and J lost 2 bases; unmatched junction nucleotides: 6. The CDR3 is CAWGLAGGRQETQYF. In nucleotides, the CDR3 is TGTGCCTGGGGCCTAGCGGGGGGGCGTCAAGAGACCCAGTACTTC.

The V call is TRBV15, the J call TRBJ2-2; D is perhaps TRBD2 (5 bases). CDR1 is LNHNV, CDR2 YYDKDF, per germline (reference sequence). The V end was cut by 5 bases, the J end by 0 bases, with 10 bases between. This CDR3 region has 15 residues. CDR3 loop: CATSEGGTNTGELFF. The CDR3 DNA reads TGTGCCACCAGCGAAGGAGGTACGAACACCGGGGAGCTGTTTTTT.

The rearrangement uses TRBV2 and TRBJ2-2, with TRBD2 matching 9 bases. Germline values: CDR1 SNHLY, CDR2 FYNNEI. This CDR3 region has 15 residues. The ends lost 6 bases at V and 1 base at J; junction bases unmatched: 3. The CDR3 here is CASSPSGENTGELFF. CDR3 nucleotides: TGTGCCAGCAGCCCTAGCGGGGAGAACACCGGGGAGCTGTTTTTT. Looking up the rest from reference TRBV2 and TRBJ2-2 gives the full variable domain: EPEVTQTPSHQVTQMGQEVILRCVPISNHLYFYWYRQILGQKVEFLVSFYNNEISEKSEIFDDQFSVERPDGSNFTLKIRSTKLEDSAMYFCASSPSGENTGELFFGEGSRLTVL.

This clone came up once. This rearrangement joins TRBV28 to TRBJ2-1, with 10 bases identical to TRBD2. The V gene end was trimmed by 6 bases and the J gene end by 4 bases; junction bases not matched to a gene: 9. There are 16 residues in the CDR3. The V gene's germline CDR1 is MDHEN and CDR2 SYDVKM. In DNA, the CDR3 is TGTGCCAGCAGCCCTGTTAGTAGCGGGAGGTACAATGAGCAGTTCTTC. Translated, it gives CASSPVSSGRYNEQFF. The entire variable domain, with the rest obtained from reference TRBV28 and TRBJ2-1, is as follows: DVKVTQSSRYLVKRTGEKVFLECVQDMDHENMFWYRQDPGLGLRLIYFSYDVKMKEKGDIPEGYSVSREKKERFSLILESASTNQTSMYLCASSPVSSGRYNEQFFGPGTRLTVL.

The chain combines TRBV6-1 with TRBJ2-5; 10 bases map to TRBD2. This CDR3 has 15 amino acids. Germline V lookup: CDR1 MNHNS, CDR2 SASEGT. V shed 1 base, J shed 5 bases, and the junction held 4 bases outside the gene matches. CDR3 amino acids: CASSEVAGGLETQYF. In DNA form, the CDR3 reads TGTGCCAGCAGTGAAGTAGCGGGGGGTTTGGAGACCCAGTACTTC.

This clone was detected only once. The rearrangement uses TRBV7-2 and TRBJ2-5; maybe TRBD2 (5 bases). Germline CDR1 SGHTA, CDR2 FQGNSA. Trimming left V 3 bases short and J 5 bases short, with 10 bases between. The CDR3 spans 13 residues. The CDR3 DNA sequence: TGTGCCAGCAGCTTGAGGGTAGGGGAGACCCAGTACTTC. This translates into CASSLRVGETQYF.

J is TRBJ1-2 and V is TRBV30, with D perhaps TRBD1 (5 bases). The V end lost 1 base, the J end lost 0 bases, and 18 bases lay between the germline ends. The germline CDR1 and CDR2 sequences are GTSNPN and SVGIG (reference sequence). The CDR3 consists of 17 residues. The CDR3 nucleotides read TGTGCCTGGAGTGGTTTGACAGAAACCGACCCTAACTATGGCTACACCTTC. Its translation is CAWSGLTETDPNYGYTF.

The chain carries TRBV7-2 and TRBJ2-7, with 7 bases lining up with TRBD1. This CDR3 has 16 residues. Germline-derived CDR1 and CDR2 are SGHTA and FQGNSA. V trimming: 5 bases; J trimming: 3 bases; junction bases outside the gene matches: 13. This CDR3 reads CASSLPEGATFYEQYF. The CDR3 nucleotides read TGTGCCAGCAGCCTCCCTGAGGGGGCTACTTTCTACGAGCAGTACTTC. Looking up the rest from reference TRBV7-2 and TRBJ2-7 gives the full variable domain: GAGVSQSPSNKVTEKGKDVELRCDPISGHTALYWYRQSLGQGLEFLIYFQGNSAPDKSGLPSDRFSAERTGGSVSTLTIQRTQQEDSAVYLCASSLPEGATFYEQYFGPGTRLTVT.

This clone has only one observation. The chain combines TRBV5-5 with TRBJ1-2; TRBD1 aligns across 8 bases. Germline CDR1 reads SGHKS; CDR2 reads YYEKEE (reference sequence). The CDR3 runs 13 residues. Trimming removed 0 bases from V and 7 bases from J; junction bases left unmatched: 2. The CDR3 DNA sequence: TGTGCCAGCAGCTTGGGGCAGGGGGCTGGCTACACCTTC. Translating it yields CASSLGQGAGYTF.

V is TRBV4-2 and J is TRBJ2-1; 9 positions agree with TRBD2. The CDR3 length is 14 residues. Germline V lookup: CDR1 LGHNA, CDR2 YNFKEQ. J gave up 8 bases and V 1 base, and 3 bases lay outside the gene matches. Here the CDR3 DNA reads TGTGCCAGCAGCCAAGGGGTAGCGGGAGATGAGCAGTTCTTC. It is translated as CASSQGVAGDEQFF.

V gene TRBV28 combines with J gene TRBJ1-1, with 7 bases lining up with TRBD1. The CDR3 is 14 amino acids. Germline CDR1 reads MDHEN; CDR2 reads SYDVKM. V lost 4 bases and J lost 5; bases outside the gene matches: 7. CDR3 amino acids: CASSSTGKGTEAFF. The CDR3 DNA is TGTGCCAGCAGTTCGACAGGGAAGGGGACTGAAGCTTTCTTT.

This clone showed up just a few times. The chain employs TRBV6-1 and TRBJ1-5; D unclear. Trimming took 0 bases from V and 3 from J, leaving 3 bases between them. Germline V gene sequence: CDR1 MNHNS, CDR2 SASEGT. This CDR3 has 13 amino acids. CDR3 protein: CASSEALNQPQHF. CDR3 coding DNA: TGTGCCAGCAGTGAAGCACTCAATCAGCCCCAGCATTTT.

This chain connects TRBV27 to TRBJ1-1, with TRBD1 identical over 11 bases. From germline, CDR1 is MNHEY and CDR2 SMNVEV (reference sequence). V lost 4 bases and J lost 5; bases outside the gene matches: 12. The CDR3 loop spans 17 amino acids. CDR3 sequence: CASSSQLRTGGSTEAFF. In DNA form, the CDR3 reads TGTGCCAGCAGTTCCCAACTACGGACAGGGGGCTCAACTGAAGCTTTCTTT.

The V gene is TRBV13, the J gene TRBJ2-7; TRBD2 matches at 14 bases. The CDR3 extends over 16 amino acids. V shed 5 bases and J 3 bases; nucleotides not matched to a gene: 6. Germline V gene sequence: CDR1 PRHDT, CDR2 FYEKMQ (reference sequence). In DNA, the CDR3 is TGTGCCAGCAGCAGACTAGCGGGGGGGCGTGGCTACGAGCAGTACTTC. Encoded protein: CASSRLAGGRGYEQYF.

The V call is TRBV2, the J call TRBJ2-7, with 8 bases lining up with TRBD1. Unmatched junction bases numbered 10, after V lost 5 bases and J lost 4 bases. Per the germline V gene, CDR1 is SNHLY and CDR2 is FYNNEI. The CDR3 loop spans 15 amino acids. CDR3 protein: CASSQRAGTGYEQYF. In DNA, the CDR3 is TGTGCCAGCAGTCAAAGAGCCGGGACAGGTTACGAGCAGTACTTC.

This clone was counted between two and nine times. The J gene is TRBJ2-2, the V gene TRBV28; 11 bases match TRBD2. This CDR3 contains 16 residues. Germline V gene data show CDR1 as MDHEN and CDR2 as SYDVKM. V lost 6 bases, J lost 5 bases, and 8 bases stayed unmatched. The CDR3 protein is CASSDTSGRDTGELFF. The CDR3 coding sequence is TGTGCCAGCAGCGACACTAGCGGGAGAGATACCGGGGAGCTGTTTTTT.

The rearrangement links TRBV29-1 to TRBJ1-1, with 8 bases aligning to TRBD1. The V gene end was trimmed by 6 bases and the J gene end by 0 bases; junction bases not matched to a gene: 3. This CDR3 has 13 residues. Germline CDR1 SQVTM, CDR2 ANQGSEA. The CDR3, as DNA: TGCAGCGTAGGACAGGGTTTGAACACTGAAGCTTTCTTT. Protein sequence: CSVGQGLNTEAFF.

This clone came up a few times. The chain carries TRBV7-3 and TRBJ2-2; 7 positions match TRBD2. Germline V lookup: CDR1 SGHTA, CDR2 FQGTGA. The V and J ends lost 5 bases and 6 bases, in that order; junction bases with no gene match: 12. The CDR3 has 16 amino acids. The CDR3 DNA follows: TGTGCCAGCAGCCCCCGGAGGGACTACGCGGCCGGGGAGCTGTTTTTT. This translates into CASSPRRDYAAGELFF.

This chain uses TRBV5-1 with TRBJ2-5, with 16 bases identical to TRBD2. V was pared by 5 bases and J by 1 base, with 8 bases of the junction left unmatched. The CDR3 loop spans 18 amino acids. The germline gives CDR1 SGHRS, CDR2 YFSETQ. This CDR3 reads CASSWGTSGRASQETQYF. CDR3 nucleotides: TGCGCCAGCAGTTGGGGGACTAGCGGGAGGGCCTCCCAAGAGACCCAGTACTTC. Full variable domain (remainder filled in from reference TRBV5-1 and TRBJ2-5): KAGVTQTPRYLIKTRGQQVTLSCSPISGHRSVSWYQQTPGQGLQFLFEYFSETQRNKGNFPGRFSGRQFSNSRSEMNVSTLELGDSALYLCASSWGTSGRASQETQYFGPGTRLLVL.

This clone was counted a few times. This chain joins TRBV13 and TRBJ2-7; the D gene is possibly TRBD1 (6 bases). V lost 5 bases, J lost 0 bases, and 11 bases lay in between. The germline V gene has CDR1 PRHDT and CDR2 FYEKMQ (reference sequence). The CDR3 has 14 amino acids. CDR3 coding DNA: TGTGCCAGCAGCCTACTGGGACACTCCTACGAGCAGTACTTC. It yields the protein CASSLLGHSYEQYF. The whole variable domain, remainder taken from reference TRBV13 and TRBJ2-7, is AAGVIQSPRHLIKEKRETATLKCYPIPRHDTVYWYQQGPGQDPQFLISFYEKMQSDKGSIPDRFSAQQFSDYHSELNMSSLELGDSALYFCASSLLGHSYEQYFGPGTRLTVT.

The J gene is TRBJ1-2, the V gene TRBV7-8, with D uncertain. This CDR3 has 14 amino acids. V dropped 1 base and J dropped 1 base, with 7 bases sitting between them. Per germline, CDR1 SGHVS and CDR2 FQNEAQ. The CDR3 loop reads CASSLDSDNYGYTF. The CDR3 DNA is TGTGCCAGCAGCTTAGACAGTGATAACTATGGCTACACCTTC.

The rearrangement uses TRBV2 and TRBJ2-7; 8 bases match TRBD2. Unmatched junction bases numbered 6, after V lost 7 bases and J lost 1 base. The CDR3 runs 14 residues. From germline, CDR1 is SNHLY and CDR2 FYNNEI. The CDR3 here is CASIKASGSYEQYF. The CDR3 coding sequence is TGTGCCAGCATTAAGGCTAGCGGGTCCTACGAGCAGTACTTC.

In nucleotides, the CDR3 is TGTGCCAGCAGCCGTGACAGGGTCTACGAGCAGTACTTC. Its protein is CASSRDRVYEQYF. The genes are TRBV5-6 and TRBJ2-7, with 7 positions matching TRBD1. Germline trimming cut 4 bases from V and 3 bases from J; bases unmatched to any gene: 4. CDR1 and CDR2 (germline): SGHDT, YYEEEE. CDR3 length: 13 amino acids.

This clone was seen only a few times. This sequence joins TRBV9 and TRBJ1-1; a possible D gene is TRBD1 (5 bases). The CDR3 totals 13 residues. Germline V gives CDR1 SGDLS, CDR2 YYNGEE. Between the trimmed V and J ends, which lost 7 bases and 4 bases, there was a span of 14 bases. The CDR3 spells CASGGDPGTEAFF. CDR3 nucleotides: TGTGCCAGCGGGGGGGATCCTGGCACTGAAGCTTTCTTT. Based on the CDR3 plus reference TRBV9 and TRBJ1-1, the full variable domain is DSGVTQTPKHLITATGQRVTLRCSPRSGDLSVYWYQQSLDQGLQFLIQYYNGEERAKGNILERFSAQQFPDLHSELNLSSLELGDSALYFCASGGDPGTEAFFGQGTRLTVV.